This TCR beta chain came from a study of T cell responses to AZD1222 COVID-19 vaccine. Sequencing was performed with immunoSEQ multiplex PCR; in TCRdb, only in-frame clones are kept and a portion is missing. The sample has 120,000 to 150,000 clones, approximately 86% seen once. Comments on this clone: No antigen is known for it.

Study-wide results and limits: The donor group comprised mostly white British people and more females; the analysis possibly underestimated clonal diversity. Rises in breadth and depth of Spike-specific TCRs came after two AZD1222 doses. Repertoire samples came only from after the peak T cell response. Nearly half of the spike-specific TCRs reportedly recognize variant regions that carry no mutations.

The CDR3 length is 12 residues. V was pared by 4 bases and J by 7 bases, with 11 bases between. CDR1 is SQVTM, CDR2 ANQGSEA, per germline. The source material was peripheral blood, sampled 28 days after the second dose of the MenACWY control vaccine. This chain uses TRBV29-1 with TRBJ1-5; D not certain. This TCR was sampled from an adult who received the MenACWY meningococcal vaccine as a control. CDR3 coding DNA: TGCAGCGTTGGGGGTTTCGAGCAGCCCCAGCATTTT. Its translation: CSVGGFEQPQHF.